The 2 T cell receptor beta chains below were found in one sample sequenced in a study of blood T cells in healthy people across ages. Primed by a sample-barcoded 5' primer and a J-beta primer mix, a second PCR proceeded for about 6 to 11 cycles. TCRdb called the 5' RACE reads again in MiXCR, with one record for every CDR3 protein. The repertoire consists of about 760,000 distinct CDR3 sequences, with more than 50% occurring once and the leading ten covering 25% to 30%. Sequencing was performed on blood. These receptors were taken from a man aged 40-49 years in good health.

The chain uses TRBV7-2 and TRBJ1-1, with D possibly TRBD1 on 6 matching bases. From germline, CDR1 is SGHTA and CDR2 FQGNSA. The CDR3 totals 16 residues. V was clipped by 2 bases and J by 1 base, with 14 bases between them. The CDR3 nucleotides are TGTGCCAGCAGCTTAACTAGGACAGCAGGGAACACTGAAGCTTTCTTT. This codes for CASSLTRTAGNTEAFF.

This clonotype was seen a few times. The genes are TRBV5-5 and TRBJ2-3; possible D gene TRBD2, 5 bases. This CDR3 has 15 amino acids. The germline V gene encodes CDR1 SGHKS and CDR2 YYEKEE (reference sequence). Trimming removed 2 bases at V and 0 bases at J, with 10 bases between. CDR3 nucleotide sequence: TGTGCCAGCAGCTTCCGGGATTCTAGCACAGATACGCAGTATTTT. The encoded protein is CASSFRDSSTDTQYF.